What follows are 20 T cell receptor beta chains derived from one specimen sequenced in a study of blood T cells in healthy people across ages. Sample-barcoded 5' priming and a J-beta primer mix drove a second PCR of about 7 to 11 cycles. TCRdb used MiXCR to reprocess the 5' RACE reads, holding one entry per CDR3 protein. Of hundreds of thousands of distinct CDR3 sequences listed, 52% are singletons. The sample was blood. The receptors derive from a woman of 80 years or more in good health.

The CDR3 reads CASSPPTGYEQYF. The CDR3 DNA reads TGTGCCAGCAGCCCACCGACTGGTTACGAGCAGTACTTC. This chain joins TRBV9 and TRBJ2-7; D not resolved. CDR1 is SGDLS, CDR2 YYNGEE, per germline. Trimming shortened V by 4 bases and J by 4 bases, and 12 bases separated the two germline ends. This CDR3 is built from 13 residues.

This clonotype was counted only a few times. The J gene is TRBJ2-5, the V gene TRBV20-1; TRBD2 might be the D (7 bases). The CDR3 sequence is 15 residues long. The ends were cut back, 5 bases at V and 3 bases at J, with 19 bases in the middle. Per germline, CDR1 DFQATT and CDR2 SNEGSKA (reference sequence). The CDR3 DNA reads TGCAGTGCTTCTGGCAGATTAGGGGGGGAAGAGACCCAGTACTTC. This codes for CSASGRLGGEETQYF.

The rearrangement uses TRBV27 and TRBJ2-4; TRBD1 matches at 7 bases. The CDR3 length is 15 residues. Germline assignment: CDR1 MNHEY and CDR2 SMNVEV (reference sequence). The V segment lost 5 bases and the J segment 4 bases; nucleotides outside the gene matches: 8. The CDR3 loop is CASSTPTGTKNIQYF. Here the CDR3 DNA reads TGTGCCAGCAGTACTCCGACAGGGACAAAAAACATTCAGTACTTC.

This clonotype appeared many times. CDR3 protein: CASSYWPAGANEQFF. CDR3 nucleotide sequence: TGTGCCAGCAGTTATTGGCCAGCGGGGGCGAATGAGCAGTTCTTC. The chain recombines TRBV6-6 with TRBJ2-1, with 8 bases aligning to TRBD2. Germline V gives CDR1 MNHNY, CDR2 SVGAGI (reference sequence). This CDR3 is built from 15 residues. With 3 bases clipped from V and 7 bases from J, the junction kept 8 bases outside the gene matches.

The rearrangement uses TRBV2 and TRBJ2-7; TRBD1 matches 7 bases. CDR1 and CDR2 (germline): SNHLY, FYNNEI. The CDR3 spans 14 residues. With 11 bases clipped from V and 3 bases from J, the junction kept 13 bases outside the gene matches. In DNA form, the CDR3 reads TGTGCCGCCCGAGGGACAGAGGATAACTACGAGCAGTACTTC. Its protein product is CAARGTEDNYEQYF.

In regard to this clonotype: A much larger clone differs from this one at a single base, so this may be a read error. J is TRBJ2-1 and V is TRBV29-1, with TRBD1 matching 9 bases. The CDR3 sequence is 14 residues long. Germline CDR1 SQVTM, CDR2 ANQGSEA. With V trimmed by 4 bases and J by 10 bases, 11 bases remained unmatched. CDR3 coding DNA: TGCAGCGTTGCGGCGGACAGGGGCTCTAAAGAGCAGTTCTTC. Protein: CSVAADRGSKEQFF.

In its sample, this clonotype was seen once. The chain has TRBV18 and TRBJ2-1, with D possibly matching TRBD1 (6 bases). Germline CDR1 is KGHSH and CDR2 is LQKENI. V was shortened by 2 bases and J by 7 bases, with 24 bases between the two germline ends. The CDR3 is made up of 18 amino acids. The CDR3 DNA reads TGTGCCAGCTCACCATTCGGGCCGGGACATCCTACAGGGAATGAGCAGTTCTTC. This encodes CASSPFGPGHPTGNEQFF. Supplemented by reference TRBV18 and TRBJ2-1, the full variable domain reads NAGVMQNPRHLVRRRGQEARLRCSPMKGHSHVYWYRQLPEEGLKFMVYLQKENIIDESGMPKERFSAEFPKEGPSILRIQQVVRGDSAAYFCASSPFGPGHPTGNEQFFGPGTRLTVL.

Remarks on this clonotype: A much larger clone is a single base away; this may be a read error. The rearrangement uses TRBV25-1 and TRBJ2-1; 8 bases map to TRBD2. CDR3 length equals 14 residues. Germline lookup yields CDR1 MGHDK and CDR2 SYGVNS. The CDR3 coding sequence is TGTGCCGGCAGTGAAAGCGGGAGTCGGAATGAGCAGTTCTTC. Its translation is CAGSESGSRNEQFF.

This clonotype has just one count. V and J are TRBV7-2 and TRBJ2-2; 13 bases are a match to TRBD2. CDR3 length: 18 residues. V lost 5 bases and J lost 1; bases outside the gene matches: 7. Germline V gene data show CDR1 as SGHTA and CDR2 as FQGNSA. The CDR3 DNA follows: TGTGCCAGCAGCCGCCGGACTAGCGGGAGCGGGAACACCGGGGAGCTGTTTTTT. It translates to CASSRRTSGSGNTGELFF.

With regard to this clonotype: Germline is not matched at one junction end, which may reflect a read error. The rearrangement uses TRBV29-1 and TRBJ2-2; weak D call: TRBD2 (5 bases). Germline CDR1 reads SQVTM; CDR2 reads ANQGSEA. The CDR3 length is 12 residues. CDR3 sequence: CGVVLVTGELFF. The DNA for the CDR3 is TGCGGCGTTGTACTAGTCACCGGGGAGCTGTTTTTT.

Regarding this clonotype: A much more abundant neighbour one base away suggests this may be a read error. The CDR3 does not end in the conserved phenylalanine or tryptophan, so this is likely a read error. The V gene is TRBV20-1, the J gene TRBJ2-5, with D possibly matching TRBD2 (6 bases). The germline gives CDR1 DFQATT, CDR2 SNEGSKA (reference sequence). V shed 6 bases and J shed 2 bases, with 16 bases lying between them. The CDR3 covers 14 residues. CDR3 loop: CSARTKIIQETQYY. CDR3 DNA sequence: TGCAGTGCCAGGACTAAGATAATACAAGAGACCCAGTACTAC.

V gene TRBV4-1 combines with J gene TRBJ2-3; 8 nucleotides align to TRBD2. Germline V gene lookup returns CDR1 MGHRA and CDR2 YSYEKL. The CDR3 spans 15 residues. Trimming removed 1 base from V and 4 bases from J; junction bases left unmatched: 4. CDR3 protein: CASSQGSGGSDTQYF. The DNA of the CDR3 is TGCGCCAGCAGCCAAGGGAGCGGGGGTTCAGATACGCAGTATTTT.

This chain joins TRBV2 and TRBJ1-5; TRBD1 might be the D (6 bases). Trimming pared 6 bases from V and 3 bases from J, leaving 12 bases between. The CDR3 is 14 amino acids. Looked up from germline, CDR1 is SNHLY and CDR2 is FYNNEI. CDR3 bases: TGTGCCAGCAGACCGGACAGCTTCAATCAGCCCCAGCATTTT. Translated: CASRPDSFNQPQHF.

The V call is TRBV20-1, the J call TRBJ2-5; 8 nucleotides align to TRBD1. The J call may be mistaken, given a closer DNA end match to TRBJ2-7. The CDR3 contains 14 residues. Germline V gives CDR1 DFQATT, CDR2 SNEGSKA (reference sequence). CDR3 in DNA: TGCAGTGCTAGGGACAGGGTGAGGTTGTACGAGCAGTACTTC. This encodes CSARDRVRLYEQYF.

Regarding this clonotype: This clone may be a read error of a much larger clone one base away. The chain uses TRBV15 and TRBJ2-3; no definite D call. This CDR3 is 15 amino acids long. V was trimmed by 9 bases and J by 1 base, leaving 17 bases between them. CDR1 is LNHNV and CDR2 is YYDKDF in the germline V gene (reference sequence). The CDR3 DNA sequence: TGTGCCACGACGCTCTGGGGATATCGCACAGATACGCAGTATTTT. Encoded protein: CATTLWGYRTDTQYF.

This rearrangement joins TRBV4-1 to TRBJ2-7; 7 nucleotides agree with TRBD1. The trim removed 2 bases at V and 2 bases at J, leaving 6 bases unmatched. This CDR3 has 15 amino acids. Germline V CDR1 and CDR2: MGHRA, YSYEKL. CDR3 loop: CASSQNRDRAYEQYF. CDR3 DNA: TGCGCCAGCAGCCAAAACCGGGACAGAGCCTACGAGCAGTACTTC.

V and J are TRBV4-3 and TRBJ2-1; either TRBD1 or TRBD2 may supply D (6 bases each). V was pared by 1 base and J by 6 bases, with 13 bases between. Germline values: CDR1 LGHNA, CDR2 YSLEER. CDR3 size: 15 residues. Written as DNA, the CDR3 is TGCGCCAGCAGCCAAGCCCAGGAGGGGGGCAATGAGCAGTTCTTC. It yields the protein CASSQAQEGGNEQFF.

V usage is TRBV20-1 and J usage is TRBJ2-7, with D perhaps TRBD2 (5 bases). The CDR3 contains 15 residues. Germline V lookup: CDR1 DFQATT, CDR2 SNEGSKA (reference sequence). Trimming left V 5 bases short and J 5 bases short, with 22 bases between. CDR3 protein: CSASRRSGFPHEQYF. The CDR3 nucleotides read TGCAGTGCTTCCAGGAGGAGCGGATTCCCCCACGAGCAGTACTTC.

The chain employs TRBV13 and TRBJ2-3; D remains ambiguous. Germline V gene sequence: CDR1 PRHDT, CDR2 FYEKMQ (reference sequence). CDR3 length equals 14 residues. V dropped 5 bases and J dropped 1 base, with 10 bases sitting between them. The CDR3 nucleotides are TGTGCCAGCAGCACGTGGACCGGCACAGATACGCAGTATTTT. Encoded protein: CASSTWTGTDTQYF.

Of note for this clonotype: This may stem from a read error, because a much larger clone lies one nucleotide away. The chain couples TRBV4-2 to TRBJ2-1; D may correspond to TRBD1 or TRBD2 (5 bases each). In germline, CDR1 is LGHNA, CDR2 YNFKEQ. The CDR3 runs to 15 residues. The DNA for the CDR3 is TGTGCCAGCAGCCAAGTACAGGAAGACTACAATGAGGAGTTCTTC. It translates to CASSQVQEDYNEEFF.